Each of the 8 T cell receptor beta chains below was sequenced from the same sample in a study of Graves' ophthalmopathy and Graves' hyperthyroidism. RNA transcripts provided the template for amplifying TCR beta CDR3 regions. The authors performed first-round RT-PCR with HTBI primers and then a second-round multiplex PCR. TCRdb re-called the multiplex PCR reads through MiXCR, storing one row per CDR3 protein. The sample carries some 150,000 distinct CDR3 sequences, 35% to 45% recorded once. The specimen sequenced was peripheral blood. The source is a man younger than 40 with Graves' ophthalmopathy.

This clonotype was detected only a few times. The V call is TRBV6-5, the J call TRBJ2-5, with a weak D call TRBD2 (6 bases). The CDR3 contains 14 residues. Germline assignment: CDR1 MNHEY and CDR2 SVGAGI. V lost 6 bases and J 6 bases, leaving 17 bases between the germline ends. The CDR3 sequence: CASRYLGGEKTQYF. In DNA, the CDR3 is TGTGCCAGCAGATACCTGGGAGGAGAGAAGACCCAGTACTTC.

This clonotype came up many times. V and J are TRBV11-2 and TRBJ2-3, with no clear D. Trimming stripped 3 bases from V and 5 bases from J, with 9 bases between. The V gene's germline CDR1 is SGHAT and CDR2 FQNNGV. This CDR3 is 13 amino acids long. Written as DNA, the CDR3 is TGTGCCAGCAGCTTTCGCTCGGTAGATACGCAGTATTTT. It specifies CASSFRSVDTQYF.

V is TRBV15 and J is TRBJ2-5; tentatively, D is TRBD2 (6 bases). The germline V gene encodes CDR1 LNHNV and CDR2 YYDKDF (reference sequence). The CDR3 covers 14 residues. V shed 0 bases and J shed 2 bases, with 7 bases lying between them. The chain's CDR3 is CATSREGRQETQYF. CDR3 DNA sequence: TGTGCCACCAGCAGAGAAGGGAGGCAAGAGACCCAGTACTTC.

The gene calls are TRBV6-2 or TRBV6-3 and TRBJ1-2; 9 bases agree with TRBD1. CDR3 length: 13 residues. V trimming: 6 bases; J trimming: 8 bases; junction bases outside the gene matches: 7. CDR1 MNHEY and CDR2 SVGEGT come from the germline V gene. DNA for the CDR3: TGTGCCAGCAGCCCTGGACAGGGGAGCGGCTACACCTTC. Protein product: CASSPGQGSGYTF.

This clonotype was picked up many times. The rearrangement uses TRBV19 and TRBJ2-7, with 8 bases aligning to TRBD2. The CDR3 runs to 17 residues. J gave up 4 bases and V 4 bases, and 15 bases lay outside the gene matches. Germline CDR1 LNHDA, CDR2 SQIVND (reference sequence). CDR3: CASSSTVAGNAGYEQYF. The CDR3 nucleotides read TGTGCCAGTAGTAGTACGGTAGCGGGAAACGCGGGATACGAGCAGTACTTC.

The chain carries TRBV20-1 and TRBJ1-2, with 10 bases fitting TRBD1. This CDR3 is built from 14 residues. V lost 6 bases, J lost 7 bases, and 11 bases stayed unmatched. CDR1 and CDR2 from the germline V gene are DFQATT and SNEGSKA (reference sequence). The CDR3 sequence is CSAFGPGQGSGYTF. The DNA for the CDR3 is TGCAGTGCCTTCGGACCGGGACAGGGGAGTGGCTACACCTTC.

The V call is TRBV4-2, the J call TRBJ1-1; D uncertain. CDR1 and CDR2 from the germline V gene are LGHNA and YNFKEQ. The CDR3 is made up of 14 amino acids. Trimming removed 6 bases at V and 3 bases at J, with 14 bases between. CDR3 residues: CASSQPQAYTEAFF. In DNA form, the CDR3 reads TGTGCCAGCAGTCAACCGCAGGCCTACACTGAAGCTTTCTTT.

This clonotype was seen at least ten times. The chain links TRBV20-1 to TRBJ2-7, with TRBD1 identical over 7 bases. This CDR3 has 14 amino acids. The germline gives CDR1 DFQATT, CDR2 SNEGSKA (reference sequence). Trimming took 6 bases from V and 4 from J; bases not matched to a gene: 12. The CDR3 region has the DNA TGCAGTGCGCAGAGGGGACAGAGCTTTTACGAGCAGTACTTC. Amino acids: CSAQRGQSFYEQYF.